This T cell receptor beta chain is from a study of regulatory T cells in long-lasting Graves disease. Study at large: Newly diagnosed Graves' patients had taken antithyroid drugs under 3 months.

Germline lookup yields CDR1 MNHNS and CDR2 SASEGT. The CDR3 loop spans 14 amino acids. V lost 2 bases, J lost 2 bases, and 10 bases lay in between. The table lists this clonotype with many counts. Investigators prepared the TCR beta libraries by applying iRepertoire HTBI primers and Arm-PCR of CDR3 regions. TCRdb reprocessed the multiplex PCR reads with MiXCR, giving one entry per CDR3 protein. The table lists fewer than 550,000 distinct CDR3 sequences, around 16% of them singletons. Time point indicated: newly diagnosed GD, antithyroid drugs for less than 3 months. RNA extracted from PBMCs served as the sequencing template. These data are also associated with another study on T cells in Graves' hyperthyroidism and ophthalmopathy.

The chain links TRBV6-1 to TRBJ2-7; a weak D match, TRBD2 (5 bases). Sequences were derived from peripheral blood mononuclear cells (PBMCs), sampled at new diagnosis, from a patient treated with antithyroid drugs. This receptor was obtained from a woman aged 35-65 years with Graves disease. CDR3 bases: TGTGCCAGCAGTGAAATTCGGGGAACCTACGAGCAGTACTTC. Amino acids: CASSEIRGTYEQYF.